The clone carrying this TCR beta chain was counted only a few times. This sample is drawn from a study of OX40 agonist ivuxolimab in advanced cancers. This table comes from immunoSEQ multiplex PCR, and its TCRdb copy is limited to in-frame clones, with some not included. The data hold around 53,000 clones, with around 84% observed a single time. The V end was cut by 2 bases, the J end by 6 bases, with 10 bases between. The germline CDR1 and CDR2 sequences are MGHRA and YSYEKL. This CDR3 contains 13 residues. The V and J genes are TRBV4-1 and TRBJ1-2; the D is unclear. The origin of this receptor is an adult with an advanced solid tumor such as melanoma, head and neck, liver or kidney cancer. The specimen was CD4+ or CD8+ T cells sorted from blood, collected in a trial of the OX40 agonist ivuxolimab. CDR3 nucleotide sequence: TGCGCCAGCAGCCAAACCCATCGCGATGGCTACACCTTC. The encoded protein is CASSQTHRDGYTF.